A single sample gave rise to the 32 T cell receptor beta chains below, sequenced in a study of cytomegalovirus exposure and HLA in healthy donors. The study ran its PCR with 60 Vbeta and 13 Jbeta primers. Clones were sequenced by immunoSEQ multiplex PCR, and TCRdb holds only the in-frame ones, with some missing. The sample lists about 150,000 clones; about 83% were seen once. The specimen was PBMCs. These receptors all stem from a girl between 10 and 17 years old in good health and CMV-seropositive.

This chain joins TRBV13 and TRBJ2-3, with 13 nucleotides matching TRBD2. Germline V lookup: CDR1 PRHDT, CDR2 FYEKMQ (reference sequence). The CDR3 runs to 18 residues. V trimming: 5 bases; J trimming: 2 bases; junction bases outside the gene matches: 10. This CDR3 reads CASSNAPTSGGPTDTQYF. In DNA form, the CDR3 reads TGTGCCAGCAGCAACGCCCCGACTAGCGGGGGGCCCACAGATACGCAGTATTTT.

This clone came up a few times. The chain couples TRBV18 to TRBJ1-1; D ambiguous. V lost 3 bases to trimming and J lost 2 bases, with 10 bases between them. CDR1 KGHSH and CDR2 LQKENI come from the germline V gene. This CDR3 spans 14 amino acids. The CDR3 DNA reads TGTGCCAGCTCACCTTCGTACGGTAACACTGAAGCTTTCTTT. It specifies CASSPSYGNTEAFF.

The chain joins TRBV7-2 to TRBJ2-7; 10 positions match TRBD1. CDR3 length: 17 residues. V shed 1 base, J shed 6 bases, and the junction held 12 bases outside the gene matches. Germline V gene lookup returns CDR1 SGHTA and CDR2 FQGNSA. The CDR3 bases are TGTGCCAGCAGCTTAGGACCTAGGACAGGGGGGTGGGTCGAGCAGTACTTC. Translation gives CASSLGPRTGGWVEQYF.

The V gene is TRBV4-2, the J gene TRBJ2-1, with 8 positions matching TRBD2. CDR1 LGHNA and CDR2 YNFKEQ come from the germline V gene. The CDR3 runs to 15 residues. Trimming cost V 0 bases and J 15 bases; bases outside gene matches: 13. CDR3 protein: CASSQEPGRGGRPFF. CDR3 coding DNA: TGTGCCAGCAGCCAAGAACCTGGACGGGGGGGCCGCCCGTTCTTC.

CDR3: CASSVDTVDGNTIYF. CDR3 sequence (DNA): TGTGCCAGCAGCGTAGACACAGTCGATGGAAACACCATATATTTT. The chain combines TRBV9 with TRBJ1-3; D unresolved. The CDR3 runs to 15 residues. CDR1 and CDR2 from the germline V gene are SGDLS and YYNGEE. V was pared by 0 bases and J by 3 bases, with 10 bases between.

The chain joins TRBV6-6 to TRBJ1-3; the D gene is possibly TRBD1 (5 bases). Germline CDR1 MNHNY, CDR2 SVGAGI (reference sequence). The CDR3 extends over 12 amino acids. Trimming removed 11 bases from V and 4 bases from J, with 12 bases in between. The DNA for the CDR3 is TGTGCCGCCCAAGGGGCAGGAAACACCATATATTTT. Translation: CAAQGAGNTIYF.

This clone was recorded only once. V usage is TRBV27 and J usage is TRBJ2-2; 8 bases match TRBD1. J was trimmed by 5 bases and V by 2 bases; bases with no gene match: 7. CDR1 is MNHEY and CDR2 is SMNVEV in the germline V gene (reference sequence). The CDR3 totals 16 residues. The CDR3 coding sequence is TGTGCCAGCAGTTTAAGAAGCCAGGGGGCGACCGGGGAGCTGTTTTTT. It encodes CASSLRSQGATGELFF.

This clone was seen only a few times. The chain combines TRBV30 with TRBJ2-2; D might be TRBD1 (7 bases). CDR1 GTSNPN and CDR2 SVGIG come from the germline V gene (reference sequence). The CDR3 consists of 13 residues. Trimming stripped 5 bases from V and 5 bases from J, with 12 bases between. The CDR3 loop reads CAWSRGETGELFF. CDR3 coding DNA: TGTGCCTGGTCCAGGGGGGAGACCGGGGAGCTGTTTTTT.

The rearrangement uses TRBV18 and TRBJ2-3, with D maybe TRBD1 (6 bases). In germline, CDR1 is KGHSH, CDR2 LQKENI. V lost 3 bases and J 2 bases, leaving 18 bases between the germline ends. The CDR3 totals 17 residues. Here the CDR3 reads CASSPFSAGATTDTQYF. CDR3 DNA sequence: TGTGCCAGCTCACCCTTCTCCGCAGGGGCTACCACAGATACGCAGTATTTT.

The rearrangement links TRBV7-9 to TRBJ1-2, with D unresolved. Trimming cost V 5 bases and J 8 bases, with 15 bases left between them. The CDR3 sequence is 13 residues long. CDR1 is SEHNR, CDR2 FQNEAQ, per germline (reference sequence). This chain's CDR3 is CASSETDMVGYTF. Here the CDR3 DNA reads TGTGCCAGCAGCGAAACCGACATGGTGGGCTACACCTTC.

In this sample, this clone is medium-sized. This sequence joins TRBV2 and TRBJ1-1; 8 bases match TRBD1. CDR1 is SNHLY and CDR2 is FYNNEI in the germline V gene. With V trimmed by 1 base and J by 3 bases, 1 base remained unmatched. The CDR3 has 14 residues. The CDR3 is CASSEDRGYTEAFF. Written as DNA, the CDR3 is TGTGCCAGCAGTGAAGACAGGGGGTACACTGAAGCTTTCTTT.

The chain recombines TRBV15 with TRBJ2-5, with 8 bases identical to TRBD2. The CDR3 runs to 14 residues. CDR1 is LNHNV and CDR2 is YYDKDF in the germline V gene (reference sequence). Trimming cost V 0 bases and J 11 bases; bases outside gene matches: 8. This chain's CDR3 is CATSRDKRGLEQYF. DNA for the CDR3: TGTGCCACCAGCAGAGATAAGCGGGGGCTAGAGCAGTACTTC. The entire variable domain, with the rest obtained from reference TRBV15 and TRBJ2-5, is as follows: DAMVIQNPRYQVTQFGKPVTLSCSQTLNHNVMYWYQQKSSQAPKLLFHYYDKDFNNEADTPDNFQSRRPNTSFCFLDIRSPGLGDTAMYLCATSRDKRGLEQYFGPGTRLLVL.

The V and J genes are TRBV4-1 and TRBJ2-1; the match to TRBD2 covers 9 bases. This CDR3 has 16 amino acids. With 4 bases clipped from V and 5 bases from J, the junction kept 9 bases outside the gene matches. Germline V CDR1 and CDR2: MGHRA, YSYEKL. CDR3 DNA sequence: TGCGCCAGCAGCCTTGGGCGGGGGGGCCAGGACAATGAGCAGTTCTTC. Translated: CASSLGRGGQDNEQFF.

The chain joins TRBV5-8 to TRBJ2-7, with D possibly being TRBD2 (7 bases). The CDR3 loop spans 13 amino acids. Trimming shortened V by 7 bases and J by 3 bases, and 14 bases separated the two germline ends. Germline CDR1 is SGHTS and CDR2 is YDEGEE. The CDR3, as DNA: TGTGCCAGCTGGCGCGGGGGCAACTACGAGCAGTACTTC. Its protein product is CASWRGGNYEQYF. Combining the CDR3 with reference TRBV5-8 and TRBJ2-7 gives the whole variable domain EAGVTQSPTHLIKTRGQQATLRCSPISGHTSVYWYQQALGLGLQFLLWYDEGEERNRGNFPPRFSGRQFPNYSSELNVNALELEDSALYLCASWRGGNYEQYFGPGTRLTVT.

This chain uses TRBV5-1 with TRBJ1-1; possibly TRBD1 for D (6 bases). From germline, CDR1 is SGHRS and CDR2 YFSETQ. The CDR3 is 14 amino acids. V gave up 1 base and J gave up 3 bases, with 10 bases separating them. CDR3 nucleotides: TGCGCCAGCAGCTTGCAGGGGAGGGACACTGAAGCTTTCTTT. Translating it yields CASSLQGRDTEAFF.

The rearrangement links TRBV4-2 to TRBJ2-3, with TRBD1 matching over 11 bases. V gave up 4 bases and J gave up 1 base; unmatched junction bases: 1. This CDR3 contains 15 residues. CDR1 is LGHNA and CDR2 is YNFKEQ in the germline V gene. CDR3 sequence: CASSPGQGGTDTQYF. The CDR3 region has the DNA TGTGCCAGCAGCCCGGGACAGGGGGGCACAGATACGCAGTATTTT.

This chain connects TRBV29-1 to TRBJ2-7; 9 bases line up with TRBD1. The V gene's germline CDR1 is SQVTM and CDR2 ANQGSEA. The CDR3 loop spans 17 amino acids. J lost 0 bases, V lost 5 bases, and 14 bases had no gene match. The CDR3 DNA follows: TGCAGCGTTTCCGGGACAGGGCTGACGACCCGCTCCTACGAGCAGTACTTC. Translating it yields CSVSGTGLTTRSYEQYF.

The V gene is TRBV9, the J gene TRBJ1-1; possible D gene TRBD1, 5 bases. Germline CDR1 is SGDLS and CDR2 is YYNGEE. This CDR3 region has 13 residues. V was clipped by 6 bases and J by 7 bases, with 16 bases between them. The CDR3 region has the DNA TGTGCCAGCAACCCGGGGGGAGGGAGTGAAGCTTTCTTT. Its translation: CASNPGGGSEAFF.

The chain links TRBV5-1 to TRBJ2-5; D unresolved. CDR3 length: 15 residues. The V end was cut by 2 bases, the J end by 1 base, with 12 bases between. From germline, CDR1 is SGHRS and CDR2 YFSETQ. This CDR3 is CASSFGRPFQETQYF. In DNA, the CDR3 is TGCGCCAGCAGCTTTGGCCGCCCGTTCCAAGAGACCCAGTACTTC.

The J gene is TRBJ2-3, the V gene TRBV5-1; D possibly corresponds to TRBD2 (5 bases). Germline CDR1 reads SGHRS; CDR2 reads YFSETQ. This CDR3 spans 15 amino acids. The germline V and J ends were trimmed by 0 bases and 0 bases, with 8 bases remaining between them. The CDR3 DNA follows: TGCGCCAGCAGCTTGGAGGGAGCTAGCACAGATACGCAGTATTTT. Translation gives CASSLEGASTDTQYF.

CDR3 amino acids: CASGAGTGSEQFF. The CDR3 nucleotides are TGTGCCAGCGGAGCAGGGACAGGGAGTGAGCAGTTCTTC. The chain has TRBV6-5 and TRBJ2-1; 9 nucleotides match TRBD1. Germline CDR1 reads MNHEY; CDR2 reads SVGAGI. J gave up 9 bases and V 8 bases, and 8 bases lay outside the gene matches. This CDR3 is built from 13 residues.

The CDR3 sequence is CASSVDRGEPSGNTEAFF. The CDR3 DNA is TGTGCCAGCAGCGTTGACAGGGGCGAGCCATCGGGGAACACTGAAGCTTTCTTT. The gene calls are TRBV2 and TRBJ1-1; 8 nucleotides align to TRBD1. The J segment lost 1 base and the V segment lost 6 bases, leaving 16 bases of the junction unmatched. Germline CDR1 is SNHLY and CDR2 is FYNNEI. The CDR3 has 18 residues.

The chain carries TRBV25-1 and TRBJ1-1; TRBD1 matches 7 bases. The CDR3 covers 17 residues. Germline values: CDR1 MGHDK, CDR2 SYGVNS. The V and J ends lost 2 bases and 1 base, in that order; junction bases with no gene match: 10. CDR3 DNA: TGTGCCAGCAGTGAAGAGGACAGGACGCTACCGAACACTGAAGCTTTCTTT. This gives the protein CASSEEDRTLPNTEAFF.

The rearrangement joins TRBV6-1 to TRBJ1-2, with D unclear. This CDR3 region has 14 residues. Germline V gene sequence: CDR1 MNHNS, CDR2 SASEGT. Trimming left V 1 base short and J 2 bases short, with 8 bases between. Here the CDR3 reads CASSEGAKNYGYTF. The CDR3 coding sequence is TGTGCCAGCAGTGAAGGTGCGAAGAACTATGGCTACACCTTC.

The chain couples TRBV6-1 to TRBJ1-2; 7 nucleotides match TRBD1. The germline V gene has CDR1 MNHNS and CDR2 SASEGT. This CDR3 comprises 14 residues. V shed 5 bases and J 2 bases; nucleotides not matched to a gene: 5. The CDR3: CASSPTGTNYGYTF. In nucleotides, the CDR3 is TGTGCCAGCAGTCCGACAGGGACGAACTATGGCTACACCTTC.

V and J are TRBV5-8 and TRBJ1-2; TRBD1 aligns across 7 bases. This CDR3 has 15 amino acids. Germline CDR1 is SGHTS and CDR2 is YDEGEE. Trimming removed 5 bases from V and 0 bases from J; junction bases left unmatched: 7. CDR3 DNA: TGTGCCAGCAGGCTCATGGGACAGCCTAACTATGGCTACACCTTC. This encodes CASRLMGQPNYGYTF.

This clone is a singleton in its sample. The V gene is TRBV7-8, the J gene TRBJ2-7; 9 bases are shared with TRBD1. V lost 0 bases to trimming and J lost 2 bases; unmatched junction nucleotides: 8. Germline values: CDR1 SGHVS, CDR2 FQNEAQ. The CDR3 runs to 17 residues. DNA for the CDR3: TGTGCCAGCAGCTTAGCCGGGACAGGGCCAGTTACCTACGAGCAGTACTTC. This sequence encodes CASSLAGTGPVTYEQYF.

The genes are TRBV9 and TRBJ2-5; 10 nucleotides align to TRBD2. CDR3 length: 15 residues. In germline, CDR1 is SGDLS, CDR2 YYNGEE. Trimming at V came to 0 bases and at J to 4 bases, leaving 3 bases not matched to a gene. The CDR3 is CASSVAVAGGETQYF. In nucleotides, the CDR3 is TGTGCCAGCAGCGTAGCAGTAGCGGGGGGAGAGACCCAGTACTTC.

In this sample, this clone turned up once. The chain is built from TRBV5-4 and TRBJ1-1; no definite D call. The CDR3 loop spans 14 amino acids. Trimming took 0 bases from V and 5 from J, leaving 11 bases between them. The germline CDR1 and CDR2 sequences are SGHNT and YYREEE (reference sequence). The DNA for the CDR3 is TGTGCCAGCAGCTTGGACAGCATGGCAACTGAAGCTTTCTTT. Translated, it gives CASSLDSMATEAFF. Based on the CDR3 plus reference TRBV5-4 and TRBJ1-1, the full variable domain is ETGVTQSPTHLIKTRGQQVTLRCSSQSGHNTVSWYQQALGQGPQFIFQYYREEENGRGNFPPRFSGLQFPNYSSELNVNALELDDSALYLCASSLDSMATEAFFGQGTRLTVV.

The chain carries TRBV5-8 and TRBJ2-7; TRBD2 matches 7 bases. Per germline, CDR1 SGHTS and CDR2 YDEGEE. The CDR3 loop spans 13 amino acids. The junction had 4 bases not matched to a gene; V was cut back by 4 bases and J by 3 bases. As DNA, the CDR3 is TGTGCCAGCAGCCGGGGGGAAGGCTACGAGCAGTACTTC. It encodes CASSRGEGYEQYF.

This chain uses TRBV6-6 with TRBJ1-1; D unresolved. This CDR3 region has 14 residues. The V end was cut by 5 bases, the J end by 1 base, with 11 bases between. Germline loops: CDR1 MNHNY, CDR2 SVGAGI (reference sequence). The CDR3 bases are TGTGCCAGCAGTCCCTGGCCGGGGAACACTGAAGCTTTCTTT. Amino acid sequence: CASSPWPGNTEAFF.

The chain combines TRBV6-1 with TRBJ2-3; no reliable D call. Germline V gene data show CDR1 as MNHNS and CDR2 as SASEGT. Trimming removed 10 bases from V and 2 bases from J, with 13 bases in between. This CDR3 spans 13 amino acids. The CDR3 nucleotides read TGTGCCACCAAGTACCTAAACACAGATACGCAGTATTTT. Protein sequence: CATKYLNTDTQYF.